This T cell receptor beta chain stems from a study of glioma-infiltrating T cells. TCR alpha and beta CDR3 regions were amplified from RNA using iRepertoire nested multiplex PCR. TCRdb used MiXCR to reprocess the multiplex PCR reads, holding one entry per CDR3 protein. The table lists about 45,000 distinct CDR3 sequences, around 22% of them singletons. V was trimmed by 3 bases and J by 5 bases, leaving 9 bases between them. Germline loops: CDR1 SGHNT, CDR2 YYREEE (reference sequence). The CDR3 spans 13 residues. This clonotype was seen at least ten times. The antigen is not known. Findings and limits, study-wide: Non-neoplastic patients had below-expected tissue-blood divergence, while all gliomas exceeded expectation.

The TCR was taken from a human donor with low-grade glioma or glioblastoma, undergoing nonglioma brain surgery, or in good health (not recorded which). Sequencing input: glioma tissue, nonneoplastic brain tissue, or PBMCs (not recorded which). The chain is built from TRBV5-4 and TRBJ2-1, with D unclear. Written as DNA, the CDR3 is TGTGCCAGCAGCTCTCATACGGACAATGAGCAGTTCTTC. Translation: CASSSHTDNEQFF.